A single sample is the source of the 32 T cell receptor beta chains below, sequenced in a study of PD-1 blockade in classical Hodgkin lymphoma. Only in-frame clones appear in the TCRdb table, and some are missing; sequencing was by immunoSEQ multiplex PCR. The sample has some 30,000 clones, 92% seen once; the top ten hold 0.25% to 0.35%. The sample's time point: cycle 4 day 1 (C4D1), after more than five weeks of nivolumab. Each patient's relapse followed autologous stem cell transplantation, and brentuximab vedotin exposure varied. Starting with thawed PBMCs, CD4+ T cells were purified by magnetic negative selection. The sequenced sample was CD4+ T cells from blood, obtained before the fourth cycle of nivolumab. The receptor set was obtained from a human donor with classical Hodgkin lymphoma.

The chain joins TRBV2 to TRBJ2-5; D perhaps matches TRBD1 (6 bases). The germline V gene has CDR1 SNHLY and CDR2 FYNNEI. This CDR3 is 13 amino acids long. The V and J ends lost 7 bases and 2 bases respectively, with 11 bases between them. The CDR3 region has the DNA TGTGCCAGCAATCAGGGGCGGCAAGAGACCCAGTACTTC. It translates to CASNQGRQETQYF.

J is TRBJ2-7 and V is TRBV2; TRBD1 aligns across 8 bases. Germline V gene data show CDR1 as SNHLY and CDR2 as FYNNEI. The V gene end was trimmed by 2 bases and the J gene end by 12 bases; junction bases not matched to a gene: 15. This CDR3 has 15 amino acids. The CDR3 loop reads CASSERGQGAKVLYF. The CDR3 DNA reads TGTGCCAGCAGTGAACGGGGGCAGGGGGCTAAGGTGTTGTACTTC.

The J gene is TRBJ2-2, the V gene TRBV5-1; a weak D match, TRBD1 (6 bases). In germline, CDR1 is SGHRS, CDR2 YFSETQ. V gave up 1 base and J gave up 4 bases, with 11 bases separating them. The CDR3 contains 15 residues. CDR3 sequence reads: CASSLPGVGTGELFF. As DNA, the CDR3 is TGCGCCAGCAGCTTGCCAGGGGTGGGCACCGGGGAGCTGTTTTTT.

The rearrangement joins TRBV15 to TRBJ1-5; a possible D gene is TRBD1 (5 bases). Trimming shortened V by 2 bases and J by 0 bases, and 5 bases separated the two germline ends. This CDR3 contains 14 residues. The germline V gene encodes CDR1 LNHNV and CDR2 YYDKDF (reference sequence). Here the CDR3 DNA reads TGTGCCACCAGCAGACAGGGTAGCAATCAGCCCCAGCATTTT. Amino acids: CATSRQGSNQPQHF.

The chain carries TRBV5-1 and TRBJ1-4, with a tentative D call TRBD1 (5 bases). V gave up 4 bases and J gave up 7 bases, with 20 bases separating them. Germline lookup yields CDR1 SGHRS and CDR2 YFSETQ. The CDR3 sequence is 16 residues long. CDR3 in DNA: TGCGCCAGCAGCGACGGGGGTAAGGGGCTCGGTGAAAAACTGTTTTTT. Its translation is CASSDGGKGLGEKLFF.

CDR3 residues: CASRGHQPYANEQFF. The CDR3 DNA is TGTGCCAGCAGGGGACATCAGCCCTACGCCAATGAGCAGTTCTTC. The chain carries TRBV6-5 and TRBJ2-1; possibly TRBD1 for D (6 bases). Germline V gene lookup returns CDR1 MNHEY and CDR2 SVGAGI. The length of the CDR3 is 15 residues. Trimming stripped 6 bases from V and 6 bases from J, with 18 bases between.

The gene calls are TRBV20-1 and TRBJ1-2; D is uncertain. Germline values: CDR1 DFQATT, CDR2 SNEGSKA (reference sequence). The CDR3 sequence is 11 residues long. With 5 bases removed from V and 4 bases from J, the gap between germline ends came to 8 bases. In DNA form, the CDR3 reads TGCAGTGCTTCAACGAGCTATGGCTACACCTTC. Translated, it gives CSASTSYGYTF.

The CDR3 nucleotides read TGTGCCAGCAGCTGGGGAGGGGGAGAGACCCAGTACTTC. Translating it yields CASSWGGGETQYF. V and J are TRBV7-2 and TRBJ2-5, with D tentatively TRBD2 (7 bases). The germline V and J ends were trimmed by 4 bases and 4 bases, with 10 bases remaining between them. The germline V gene encodes CDR1 SGHTA and CDR2 FQGNSA. CDR3 length equals 13 residues. The entire variable domain, with the rest obtained from reference TRBV7-2 and TRBJ2-5, is as follows: GAGVSQSPSNKVTEKGKDVELRCDPISGHTALYWYRQSLGQGLEFLIYFQGNSAPDKSGLPSDRFSAERTGGSVSTLTIQRTQQEDSAVYLCASSWGGGETQYFGPGTRLLVL.

The rearrangement uses TRBV12-5 and TRBJ2-7; tentative D call: TRBD2 (5 bases). Per the germline V gene, CDR1 is LGHNT and CDR2 is FRNRAP. V was trimmed by 3 bases and J by 3 bases, leaving 12 bases between them. This CDR3 has 14 residues. Here the CDR3 DNA reads TGTGCTAGTGGTTTCTCTGGGAGTGGCTACGAGCAGTACTTC. Encoded protein: CASGFSGSGYEQYF.

A single count supports this clone. The gene calls are TRBV7-6 and TRBJ2-7; D gene unclear. CDR1 SGHVS and CDR2 FNYEAQ come from the germline V gene. There are 16 residues in the CDR3. Trimming stripped 5 bases from V and 2 bases from J, with 19 bases between. CDR3: CASSQRVPGTAYEQYF. CDR3 nucleotide sequence: TGTGCCAGCAGCCAAAGGGTCCCAGGCACTGCCTACGAGCAGTACTTC.

V and J are TRBV28 and TRBJ1-5; D perhaps matches TRBD1 (5 bases). Germline CDR1 is MDHEN and CDR2 is SYDVKM. Trimming removed 8 bases at V and 4 bases at J, with 18 bases between. The CDR3 contains 15 residues. This CDR3 reads CASELPQGENQPQHF. The CDR3 DNA is TGTGCCAGCGAGCTTCCGCAGGGAGAAAATCAGCCCCAGCATTTT.

The V and J genes are TRBV19 and TRBJ1-2; no reliable D call. Germline V gives CDR1 LNHDA, CDR2 SQIVND (reference sequence). The V end was cut by 8 bases, the J end by 2 bases, with 18 bases between. CDR3 length equals 15 residues. As DNA, the CDR3 is TGTGCCAGTGGGGTCGCTGGGCGATGGAACTATGGCTACACCTTC. This encodes CASGVAGRWNYGYTF.

The gene calls are TRBV2 and TRBJ2-1; D is undetermined. The CDR3 length is 15 residues. Trimming removed 5 bases at V and 7 bases at J, with 18 bases between. The germline V gene has CDR1 SNHLY and CDR2 FYNNEI. The CDR3 DNA reads TGTGCCAGCAGTCCGAGGCTAGTTTTTGGAAATGAGCAGTTCTTC. It codes for CASSPRLVFGNEQFF. The variable domain in full, completed from reference TRBV2 and TRBJ2-1, reads EPEVTQTPSHQVTQMGQEVILRCVPISNHLYFYWYRQILGQKVEFLVSFYNNEISEKSEIFDDQFSVERPDGSNFTLKIRSTKLEDSAMYFCASSPRLVFGNEQFFGPGTRLTVL.

The chain carries TRBV7-8 and TRBJ2-3, with TRBD2 matching over 10 bases. The length of the CDR3 is 14 residues. Germline-derived CDR1 and CDR2 are SGHVS and FQNEAQ. Trimming cost V 5 bases and J 6 bases; bases outside gene matches: 5. CDR3: CASSSPSGSDTQYF. In DNA, the CDR3 is TGTGCCAGCAGCAGTCCTAGCGGGAGTGATACGCAGTATTTT.

CDR3 loop: CASSLDELLRDTSEQYF. The CDR3 DNA reads TGCGCCAGCAGCTTAGACGAACTTCTTCGAGATACTTCCGAGCAGTACTTC. J is TRBJ2-7 and V is TRBV5-1; no clear D gene. Germline V gene sequence: CDR1 SGHRS, CDR2 YFSETQ. V gave up 2 bases and J gave up 6 bases, with 24 bases separating them. The CDR3 spans 17 residues.

This sequence joins TRBV9 and TRBJ2-3, with 12 bases matching TRBD2. CDR1 SGDLS and CDR2 YYNGEE come from the germline V gene. The CDR3 runs 15 residues. With V trimmed by 5 bases and J by 5 bases, 6 bases remained unmatched. The CDR3 loop reads CASSSGLAGRDTQYF. CDR3 nucleotide sequence: TGTGCCAGCAGTTCAGGACTAGCGGGACGAGATACGCAGTATTTT.

This chain uses TRBV6-6 with TRBJ1-4; D may be TRBD1 (6 bases). Germline-derived CDR1 and CDR2 are MNHNY and SVGAGI (reference sequence). V dropped 6 bases and J dropped 8 bases, with 16 bases sitting between them. This CDR3 contains 14 residues. CDR3 coding DNA: TGTGCCAGCAGCCCCAACAGGGCTACAGAAAAACTGTTTTTT. Translating gives CASSPNRATEKLFF.

This rearrangement joins TRBV2 to TRBJ2-5; D gene unclear. V shed 3 bases and J shed 4 bases, with 9 bases lying between them. Germline V gives CDR1 SNHLY, CDR2 FYNNEI. The CDR3 is 13 amino acids. CDR3 sequence: CASSDVERETQYF. The CDR3 region has the DNA TGTGCCAGCAGTGACGTGGAACGAGAGACCCAGTACTTC.

This chain links TRBV18 with TRBJ1-3; possibly TRBD1 for D (5 bases). The V gene's germline CDR1 is KGHSH and CDR2 LQKENI. CDR3 length: 16 residues. V lost 3 bases and J lost 3, with 15 bases in between. CDR3 nucleotide sequence: TGTGCCAGCTCACCTAGCACATCAGGGATTGGAAACACCATATATTTT. Its translation is CASSPSTSGIGNTIYF.

The chain links TRBV4-1 to TRBJ2-5; the D call may be TRBD1 or TRBD2 (5 bases each). This CDR3 has 16 residues. Germline CDR1 and CDR2: MGHRA and YSYEKL. Trimming stripped 0 bases from V and 1 base from J, with 12 bases between. CDR3 in amino acids: CASSQDVWGTQETQYF. The CDR3 DNA is TGCGCCAGCAGCCAAGACGTTTGGGGGACCCAAGAGACCCAGTACTTC.

The chain is built from TRBV29-1 and TRBJ1-2, with a weak D call TRBD1 (6 bases). CDR3 length: 12 amino acids. V gave up 7 bases and J gave up 2 bases, with 11 bases separating them. Germline assignment: CDR1 SQVTM and CDR2 ANQGSEA. CDR3 sequence: CSARDNNYGYTF. The CDR3 DNA follows: TGCAGCGCCCGGGACAACAACTATGGCTACACCTTC.

The V gene is TRBV25-1, the J gene TRBJ2-2, with a weak D call TRBD2 (5 bases). Trimming removed 1 base from V and 3 bases from J, with 12 bases in between. Per the germline V gene, CDR1 is MGHDK and CDR2 is SYGVNS. The CDR3 consists of 16 residues. The CDR3: CASSESYGRDTGELFF. DNA for the CDR3: TGTGCCAGCAGTGAATCCTACGGGCGGGACACCGGGGAGCTGTTTTTT.

As regards this clone: The junction shows a germline mismatch at one end, possibly a read error. V is TRBV7-7 and J is TRBJ2-7; 7 bases are a match to TRBD1. This CDR3 has 14 residues. Looked up from germline, CDR1 is SSHAT and CDR2 is FNYEAQ (reference sequence). CDR3 sequence reads: CASSLEGQSYEQYF. CDR3 DNA sequence: TGTGCTAGCAGCTTAGAGGGACAGAGTTACGAGCAGTACTTC.

The chain carries TRBV10-3 and TRBJ2-3, with D possibly TRBD2 on 6 matching bases. Per germline, CDR1 ENHRY and CDR2 SYGVKD. The CDR3 extends over 14 amino acids. Trimming cost V 6 bases and J 0 bases, with 10 bases left between them. CDR3 nucleotides: TGTGCCATCAGCAATAGCGGTAGCACAGATACGCAGTATTTT. As protein: CAISNSGSTDTQYF.

The chain joins TRBV11-2 to TRBJ2-5; the D gene is possibly TRBD2 (6 bases). The V gene's germline CDR1 is SGHAT and CDR2 FQNNGV. Deletions cut 5 bases from V and 4 bases from J, with 17 bases between. The CDR3 loop spans 15 amino acids. CDR3 sequence reads: CASSLLWDLRETQYF. The CDR3 DNA reads TGTGCCAGCAGCCTATTATGGGACTTGCGAGAGACCCAGTACTTC.

The genes are TRBV13 and TRBJ2-7; TRBD1 agrees at 9 bases. The V gene's germline CDR1 is PRHDT and CDR2 FYEKMQ (reference sequence). The CDR3 extends over 15 amino acids. V lost 3 bases to trimming and J lost 3 bases; unmatched junction nucleotides: 6. This CDR3 is CASSFTGQGSYEQYF. The CDR3 DNA reads TGTGCCAGCAGCTTCACGGGACAGGGCAGCTACGAGCAGTACTTC.

This chain uses TRBV29-1 with TRBJ1-1; D uncertain. The length of the CDR3 is 13 residues. Germline V gene data show CDR1 as SQVTM and CDR2 as ANQGSEA. The germline V and J ends were trimmed by 4 bases and 0 bases, with 9 bases remaining between them. CDR3 protein: CSVGLGMNTEAFF. CDR3 DNA: TGCAGCGTTGGTCTGGGAATGAACACTGAAGCTTTCTTT.

V usage is TRBV27 and J usage is TRBJ1-2, with a tentative D call TRBD1 (5 bases). Germline V lookup: CDR1 MNHEY, CDR2 SMNVEV (reference sequence). CDR3 length: 15 residues. The V gene lost 0 bases and the J gene lost 3 bases, with 11 bases spanning the gap. The CDR3 DNA reads as TGTGCCAGCAGTTTATCGGAAGGGGAATACTATGGCTACACCTTC. It codes for CASSLSEGEYYGYTF.

The chain carries TRBV11-2 and TRBJ1-1, with a weak D call TRBD1 (5 bases). The CDR3 runs to 13 residues. V was cut by 4 bases and J by 6 bases, with 12 bases left in between. Germline values: CDR1 SGHAT, CDR2 FQNNGV. The CDR3 here is CASSSLRGAEAFF. The DNA for the CDR3 is TGTGCCAGCAGCTCATTACGGGGGGCTGAAGCTTTCTTT.

This clone was observed a single time. This chain links TRBV18 with TRBJ2-3; D not resolved. The CDR3 is made up of 16 amino acids. Germline lookup yields CDR1 KGHSH and CDR2 LQKENI. With 0 bases removed from V and 2 bases from J, the gap between germline ends came to 12 bases. CDR3 bases: TGTGCCAGCTCACCACCGGAAGCAGCCCTCACAGATACGCAGTATTTT. This gives the protein CASSPPEAALTDTQYF.

The chain combines TRBV28 with TRBJ2-7; 7 bases are a match to TRBD2. The CDR3 extends over 17 amino acids. The V and J ends lost 2 bases and 2 bases, in that order; junction bases with no gene match: 12. Per germline, CDR1 MDHEN and CDR2 SYDVKM. CDR3 in amino acids: CASSLEWRDYLTYEQYF. The CDR3 DNA reads as TGTGCCAGCAGTTTAGAATGGCGGGACTACCTAACCTACGAGCAGTACTTC.

The chain employs TRBV27 and TRBJ2-7; D gene unclear. Trimming took off 8 bases at V and 0 bases at J, with 11 bases between the two ends. Germline lookup yields CDR1 MNHEY and CDR2 SMNVEV (reference sequence). There are 13 residues in the CDR3. The CDR3 reads CASFIGSSYEQYF. The CDR3 nucleotides are TGTGCCAGCTTCATAGGTAGCTCCTACGAGCAGTACTTC.